This TCR beta chain was recorded in a study of blood T cell repertoires in COVID-19. Study-wide context: PBMCs, B-cell-depleted T cells, or T cells were the source of the cDNA or gDNA that made up the material.

The J segment lost 3 bases and the V segment lost 2 bases, leaving 6 bases of the junction unmatched. There are 17 residues in the CDR3. CDR1 is LGHNA and CDR2 is YSLEER in the germline V gene. Produced via immunoSEQ multiplex PCR; TCRdb's table is partial and in-frame only. The sample holds roughly 260,000 clones, approximately 86% seen once. The sample taken for sequencing was peripheral blood. This chain connects TRBV4-3 to TRBJ2-4; 11 nucleotides match TRBD2. This sequence was found in a man aged 35-49 years who had recovered from COVID-19. Here the CDR3 reads CASSQSLGLADKNIQYF. CDR3 coding DNA: TGCGCCAGCAGCCAATCACTGGGACTAGCGGACAAAAACATTCAGTACTTC.